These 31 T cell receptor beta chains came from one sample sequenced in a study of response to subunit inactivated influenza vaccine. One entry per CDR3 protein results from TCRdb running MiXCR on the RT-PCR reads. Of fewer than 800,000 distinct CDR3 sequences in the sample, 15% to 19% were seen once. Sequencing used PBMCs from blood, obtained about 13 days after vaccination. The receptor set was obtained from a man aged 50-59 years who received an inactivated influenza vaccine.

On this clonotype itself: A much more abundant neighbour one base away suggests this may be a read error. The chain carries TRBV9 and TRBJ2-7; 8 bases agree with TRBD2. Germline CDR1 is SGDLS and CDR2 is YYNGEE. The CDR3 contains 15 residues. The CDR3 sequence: CVSSPSGRSSYEQYF. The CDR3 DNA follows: TGTGTCAGCAGTCCTAGCGGGCGCAGCTCCTACGAGCAGTACTTC.

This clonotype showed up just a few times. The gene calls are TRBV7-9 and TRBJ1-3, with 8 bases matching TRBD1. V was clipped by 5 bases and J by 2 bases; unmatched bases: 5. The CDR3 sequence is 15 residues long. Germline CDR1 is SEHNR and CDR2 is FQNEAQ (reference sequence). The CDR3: CASSADRVAGNTIYF. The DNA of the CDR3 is TGTGCCAGCAGCGCGGACAGGGTTGCTGGAAACACCATATATTTT.

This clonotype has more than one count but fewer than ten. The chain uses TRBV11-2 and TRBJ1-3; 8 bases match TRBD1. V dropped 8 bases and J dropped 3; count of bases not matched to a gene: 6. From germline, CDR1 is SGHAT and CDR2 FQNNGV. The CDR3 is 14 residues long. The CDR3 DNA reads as TGTGCCAGCGGCGAGGGGACAGGTGGAAACACCATATATTTT. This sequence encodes CASGEGTGGNTIYF.

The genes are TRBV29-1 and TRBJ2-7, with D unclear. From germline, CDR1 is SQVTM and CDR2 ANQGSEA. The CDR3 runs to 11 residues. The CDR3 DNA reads TGCAGGGGTGTCAAGCCTACCGAGCAGTACTTC. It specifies CRGVKPTEQYF.

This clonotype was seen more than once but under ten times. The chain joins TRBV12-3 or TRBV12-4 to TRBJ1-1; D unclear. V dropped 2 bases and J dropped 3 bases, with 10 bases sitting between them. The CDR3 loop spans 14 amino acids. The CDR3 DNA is TGTGCCAGCAGTTTATTCGGTTCCGACACTGAAGCTTTCTTT. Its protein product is CASSLFGSDTEAFF.

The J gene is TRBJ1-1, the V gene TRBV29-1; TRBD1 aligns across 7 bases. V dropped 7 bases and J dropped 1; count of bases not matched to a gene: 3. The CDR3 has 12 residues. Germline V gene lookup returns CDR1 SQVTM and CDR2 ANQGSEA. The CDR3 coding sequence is TGCAGCGGCCGACAGGGGAACACTGAAGCTTTCTTT. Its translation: CSGRQGNTEAFF.

CDR3 in DNA: TGCGCCAGCAGCTTGATAGTAGCGGGAGGGTCCAATGAGCAGTTCTTC. It translates to CASSLIVAGGSNEQFF. V gene TRBV5-1 combines with J gene TRBJ2-1; 11 nucleotides agree with TRBD2. This CDR3 spans 16 amino acids. Germline loops: CDR1 SGHRS, CDR2 YFSETQ. With V trimmed by 1 base and J by 6 bases, 6 bases remained unmatched.

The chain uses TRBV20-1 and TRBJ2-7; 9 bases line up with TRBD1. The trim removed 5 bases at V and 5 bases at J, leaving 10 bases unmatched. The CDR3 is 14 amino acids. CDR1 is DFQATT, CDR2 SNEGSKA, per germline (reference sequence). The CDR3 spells CSAQSRDRVNEQYF. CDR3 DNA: TGCAGTGCTCAATCCCGGGACAGGGTCAACGAGCAGTACTTC.

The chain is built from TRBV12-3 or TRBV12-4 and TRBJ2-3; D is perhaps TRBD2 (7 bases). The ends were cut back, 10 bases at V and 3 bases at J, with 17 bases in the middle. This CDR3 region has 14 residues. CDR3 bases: TGTGCCACACGCTGGGGGGGCGGGACAGATACGCAGTATTTT. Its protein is CATRWGGGTDTQYF.

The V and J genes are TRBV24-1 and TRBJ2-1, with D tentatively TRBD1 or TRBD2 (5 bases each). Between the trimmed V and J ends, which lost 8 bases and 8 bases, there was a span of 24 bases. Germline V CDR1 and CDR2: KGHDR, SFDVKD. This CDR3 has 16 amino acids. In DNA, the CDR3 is TGTGCCACCACTAAAAGTACAGGTTACGGGACGGATGAGCAGTTCTTC. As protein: CATTKSTGYGTDEQFF.

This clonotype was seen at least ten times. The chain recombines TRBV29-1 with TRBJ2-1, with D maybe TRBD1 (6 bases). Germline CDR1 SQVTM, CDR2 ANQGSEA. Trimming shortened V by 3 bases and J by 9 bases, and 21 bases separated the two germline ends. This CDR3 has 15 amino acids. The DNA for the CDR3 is TGCAGCGTTGAGCCCCAATCGACGGGACATGGTGAGCAGTTCTTC. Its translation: CSVEPQSTGHGEQFF.

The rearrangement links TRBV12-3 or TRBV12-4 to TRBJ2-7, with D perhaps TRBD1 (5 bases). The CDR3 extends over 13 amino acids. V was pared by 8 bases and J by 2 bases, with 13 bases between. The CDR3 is CASRTQSTYEQYF. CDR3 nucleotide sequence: TGTGCCAGCCGGACACAATCGACCTACGAGCAGTACTTC.

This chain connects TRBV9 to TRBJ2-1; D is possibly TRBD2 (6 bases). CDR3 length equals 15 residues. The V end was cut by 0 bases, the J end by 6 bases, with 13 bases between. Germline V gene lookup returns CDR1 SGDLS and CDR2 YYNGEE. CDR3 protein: CASSVGTTEGNEQFF. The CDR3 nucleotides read TGTGCCAGCAGCGTAGGGACTACCGAGGGCAATGAGCAGTTCTTC.

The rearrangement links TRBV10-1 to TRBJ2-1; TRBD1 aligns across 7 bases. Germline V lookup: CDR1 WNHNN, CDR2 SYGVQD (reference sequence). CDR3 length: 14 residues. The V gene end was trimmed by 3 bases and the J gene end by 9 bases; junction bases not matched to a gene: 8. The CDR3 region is CASSELGGSGEQFF. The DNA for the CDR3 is TGCGCCAGCAGTGAATTAGGGGGCTCGGGTGAGCAGTTCTTC.

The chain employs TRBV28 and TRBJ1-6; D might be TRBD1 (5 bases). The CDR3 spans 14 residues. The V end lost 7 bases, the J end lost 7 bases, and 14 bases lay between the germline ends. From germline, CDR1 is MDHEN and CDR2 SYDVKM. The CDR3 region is CASNGDWVNSPLHF. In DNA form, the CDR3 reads TGTGCCAGCAATGGGGACTGGGTGAATTCACCCCTCCACTTT.

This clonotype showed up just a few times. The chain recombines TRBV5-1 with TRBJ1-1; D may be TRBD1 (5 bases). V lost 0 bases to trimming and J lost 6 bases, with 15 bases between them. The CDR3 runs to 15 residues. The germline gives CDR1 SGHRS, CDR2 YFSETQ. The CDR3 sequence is CASSLGQFGSAEAFF. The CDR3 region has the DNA TGCGCCAGCAGCTTGGGACAGTTCGGGAGCGCTGAAGCTTTCTTT. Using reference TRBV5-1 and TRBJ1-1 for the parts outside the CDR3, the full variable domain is KAGVTQTPRYLIKTRGQQVTLSCSPISGHRSVSWYQQTPGQGLQFLFEYFSETQRNKGNFPGRFSGRQFSNSRSEMNVSTLELGDSALYLCASSLGQFGSAEAFFGQGTRLTVV.

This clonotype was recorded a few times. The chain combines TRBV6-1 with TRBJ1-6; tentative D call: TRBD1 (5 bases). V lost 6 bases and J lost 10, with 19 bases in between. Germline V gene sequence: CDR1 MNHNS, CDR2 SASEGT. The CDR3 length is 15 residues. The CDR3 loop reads CASSTVGDRWSPLHF. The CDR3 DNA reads TGTGCCAGCAGCACGGTGGGGGATCGATGGTCACCCCTCCACTTT.

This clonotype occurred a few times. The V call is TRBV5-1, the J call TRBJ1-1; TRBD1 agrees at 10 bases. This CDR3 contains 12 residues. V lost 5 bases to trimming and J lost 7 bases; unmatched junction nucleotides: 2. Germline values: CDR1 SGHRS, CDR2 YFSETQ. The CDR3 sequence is CASSGQGDEAFF. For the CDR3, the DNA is TGCGCCAGCAGTGGACAGGGGGATGAAGCTTTCTTT.

The CDR3 DNA follows: TGTGCCAGCAGTTCCGGGACTAGCGGCTACCTACAAGAGACCCAGTACTTC. It translates to CASSSGTSGYLQETQYF. The rearrangement uses TRBV28 and TRBJ2-5, with TRBD2 identical over 11 bases. V was clipped by 4 bases and J by 2 bases; unmatched bases: 9. The V gene's germline CDR1 is MDHEN and CDR2 SYDVKM. The CDR3 has 17 amino acids.

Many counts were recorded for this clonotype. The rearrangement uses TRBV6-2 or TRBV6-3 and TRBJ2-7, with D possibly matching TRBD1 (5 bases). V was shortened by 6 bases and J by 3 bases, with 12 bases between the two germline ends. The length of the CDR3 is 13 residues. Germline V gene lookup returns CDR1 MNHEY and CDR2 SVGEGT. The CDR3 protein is CASSRTDIYEQYF. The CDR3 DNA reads TGTGCCAGCAGCCGGACGGACATCTACGAGCAGTACTTC.

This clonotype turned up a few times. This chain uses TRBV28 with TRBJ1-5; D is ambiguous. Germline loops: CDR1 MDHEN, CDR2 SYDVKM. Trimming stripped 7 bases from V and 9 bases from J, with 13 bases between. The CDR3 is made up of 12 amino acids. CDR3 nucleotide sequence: TGTGCCAGCACCCAAGCACAATCGCCCCAGCATTTT. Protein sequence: CASTQAQSPQHF.

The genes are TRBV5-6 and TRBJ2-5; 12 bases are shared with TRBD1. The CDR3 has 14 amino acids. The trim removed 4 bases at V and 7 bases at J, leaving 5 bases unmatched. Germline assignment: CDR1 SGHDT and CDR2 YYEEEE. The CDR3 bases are TGTGCCAGCAGCCTGGGACAGGGGGCGTCGACCCAGTACTTC. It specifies CASSLGQGASTQYF.

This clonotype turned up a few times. The CDR3 nucleotides read TGTGCCAGCAGCCTAACTCAGGGAGGAGGTTCACCCCTCCACTTT. Amino acids: CASSLTQGGGSPLHF. The chain uses TRBV7-9 and TRBJ1-6; D perhaps matches TRBD1 (5 bases). This CDR3 has 15 amino acids. Germline V lookup: CDR1 SEHNR, CDR2 FQNEAQ (reference sequence). V was cut by 5 bases and J by 9 bases, with 17 bases left in between.

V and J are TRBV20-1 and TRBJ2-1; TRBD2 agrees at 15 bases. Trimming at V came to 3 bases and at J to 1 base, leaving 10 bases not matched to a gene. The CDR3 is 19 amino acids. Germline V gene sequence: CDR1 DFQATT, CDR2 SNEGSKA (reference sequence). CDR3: CSASSLGTSGGKSYNEQFF. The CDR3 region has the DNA TGCAGTGCTAGCTCCCTCGGGACTAGCGGGGGGAAATCCTACAATGAGCAGTTCTTC.

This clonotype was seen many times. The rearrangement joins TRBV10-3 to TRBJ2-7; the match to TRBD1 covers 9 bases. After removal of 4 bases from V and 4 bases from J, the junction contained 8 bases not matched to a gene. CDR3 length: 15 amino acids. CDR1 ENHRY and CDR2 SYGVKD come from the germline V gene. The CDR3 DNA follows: TGTGCCATCAGTGCTACAGGGGGCCTTACGTACGAGCAGTACTTC. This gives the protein CAISATGGLTYEQYF.

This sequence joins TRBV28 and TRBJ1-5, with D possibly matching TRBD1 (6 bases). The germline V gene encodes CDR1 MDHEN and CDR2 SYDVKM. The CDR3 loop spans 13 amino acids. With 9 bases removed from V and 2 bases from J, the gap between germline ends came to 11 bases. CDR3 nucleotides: TGTGCCAGTGAGGGGGGGGGCAATCAGCCCCAGCATTTT. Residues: CASEGGGNQPQHF.

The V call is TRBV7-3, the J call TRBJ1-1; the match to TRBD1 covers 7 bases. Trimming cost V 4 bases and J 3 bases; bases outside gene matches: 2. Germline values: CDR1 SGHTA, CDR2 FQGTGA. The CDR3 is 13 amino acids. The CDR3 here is CASSSDRDTEAFF. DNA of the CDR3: TGTGCCAGCAGCTCCGACAGGGACACTGAAGCTTTCTTT.

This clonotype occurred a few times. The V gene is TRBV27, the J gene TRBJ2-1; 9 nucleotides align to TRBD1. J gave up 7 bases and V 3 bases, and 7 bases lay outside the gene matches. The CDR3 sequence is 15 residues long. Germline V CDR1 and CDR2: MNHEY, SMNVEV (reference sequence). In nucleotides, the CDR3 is TGTGCCAGCAGTTTTGGAACAGGGGGCATAAATGAGCAGTTCTTC. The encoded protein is CASSFGTGGINEQFF.

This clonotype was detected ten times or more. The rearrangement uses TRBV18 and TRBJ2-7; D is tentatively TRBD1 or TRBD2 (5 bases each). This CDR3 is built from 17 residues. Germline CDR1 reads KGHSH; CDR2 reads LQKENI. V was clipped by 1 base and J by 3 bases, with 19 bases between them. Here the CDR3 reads CASSPLPYALGVYEQYF. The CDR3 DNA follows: TGTGCCAGCTCACCACTTCCATACGCCTTGGGGGTCTACGAGCAGTACTTC.

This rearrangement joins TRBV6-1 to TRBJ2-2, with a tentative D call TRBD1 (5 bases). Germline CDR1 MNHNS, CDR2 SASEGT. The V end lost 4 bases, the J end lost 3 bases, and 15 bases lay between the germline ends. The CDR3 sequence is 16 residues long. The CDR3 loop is CASSAYHRGYTGELFF. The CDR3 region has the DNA TGTGCCAGCAGTGCCTACCATAGGGGTTACACCGGGGAGCTGTTTTTT.

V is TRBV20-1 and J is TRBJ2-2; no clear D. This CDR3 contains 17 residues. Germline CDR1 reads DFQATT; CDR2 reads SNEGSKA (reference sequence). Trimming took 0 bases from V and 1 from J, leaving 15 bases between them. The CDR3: CSARDSVLPKNTGELFF. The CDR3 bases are TGCAGTGCTAGAGATTCAGTCTTGCCCAAGAACACCGGGGAGCTGTTTTTT.